This T cell receptor (beta chain) was captured by sequencing in a study of blood T cell repertoires in COVID-19. Background on the study: Nucleic acid was either cDNA or gDNA, and it came from T cells, B-cell-depleted T cells, or PBMCs.

It was during active infection that Seattle patients were enrolled and then longitudinally followed. The CDR3 covers 16 residues. Germline trimming cut 4 bases from V and 3 bases from J; bases unmatched to any gene: 10. In germline, CDR1 is SGHRS, CDR2 YFSETQ. Libraries were prepared by immunoSEQ multiplex PCR; TCRdb keeps only in-frame clonotypes and omits some of them. The sample holds approximately 40,000 clones, 70% to 90% seen once. The sequencing sample was made of peripheral blood. This receptor was taken from a man aged 55 to 69 with COVID-19, enrolled during active disease. The V gene is TRBV5-1, the J gene TRBJ1-1; 9 nucleotides align to TRBD1. The CDR3 DNA reads TGCGCCAGCAGCGCCCCACAGGGGGCGTTGGACACTGAAGCTTTCTTT. It is translated as CASSAPQGALDTEAFF.